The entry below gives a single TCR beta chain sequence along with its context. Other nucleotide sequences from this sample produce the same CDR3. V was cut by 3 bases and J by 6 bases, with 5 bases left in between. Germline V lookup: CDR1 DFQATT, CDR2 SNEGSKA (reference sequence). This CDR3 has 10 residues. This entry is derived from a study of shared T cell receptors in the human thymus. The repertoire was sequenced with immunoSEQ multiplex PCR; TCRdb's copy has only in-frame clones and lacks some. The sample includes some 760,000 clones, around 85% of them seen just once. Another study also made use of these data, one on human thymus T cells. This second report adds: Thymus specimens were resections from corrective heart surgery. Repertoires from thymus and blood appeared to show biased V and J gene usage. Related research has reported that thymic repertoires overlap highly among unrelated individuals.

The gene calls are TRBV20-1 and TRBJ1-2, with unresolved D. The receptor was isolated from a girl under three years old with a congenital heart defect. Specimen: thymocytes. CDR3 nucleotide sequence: TGCAGTGCTAGCGTTGATGGCTACACCTTC. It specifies CSASVDGYTF.